The present T cell receptor (beta chain) was sequenced within a study of T cell repertoires in cytomegalovirus infection. The germline V gene has CDR1 MNHEY and CDR2 SVGAGI. This CDR3 region has 16 residues. Trimming left V 4 bases short and J 2 bases short, with 15 bases between. TCRdb reanalysed the reads using MiXCR and keeps one entry per CDR3 protein. The data contain about 180,000 distinct CDR3 sequences, under 15% of them seen just once; the ten biggest clones take up 25% to 30%. This sequence joins TRBV6-5 and TRBJ2-1; possibly TRBD1 for D (5 bases). The sequence was obtained from a human donor in good health (CMV status not recorded). Some clones in this sample may be carry-over from other donors' samples. The sample comprised PBMCs. The CDR3 DNA follows: TGTGCCAGCAGTTCCCCGAGCCAGGGTACCTACAATGAGCAGTTCTTC. It translates to CASSSPSQGTYNEQFF.